These T cell receptor beta chains were read from a single sample in a study of shared clonotypes between healthy human individuals. Sequenced by immunoSEQ multiplex PCR; TCRdb stores in-frame clones only, minus some. The sample records about half a million clones, more than 75% being singletons. Input material: PBMCs. The receptor source for this set is a woman between 40 and 50 years old in good health. Some clones in this sample may be carry-over from other donors' samples. Each CDR3 is given with its conserved first and last residue. A D gene is named only where the DNA matches it firmly. Clone size is stated in some rows and not others, as once, few, many or a class when expanded.

abundance	v_gene	d_gene	j_gene	CDR3aa	CDR3nt
.	TRBV4-2	.	TRBJ1-2	CASSRDNNYGYTF	TGTGCCAGCAGCCGGGACAATAACTATGGCTACACCTTC
.	TRBV6-4	TRBD2	TRBJ2-1	CASGACGPTSGSNEQFF	TGTGCCAGCGGCGCGTGTGGGCCGACTAGCGGGAGTAATGAGCAGTTCTTC
.	TRBV18	.	TRBJ2-5	CASSPYKETQYF	TGTGCCAGCTCACCATACAAAGAGACCCAGTACTTC
.	TRBV6-4	TRBD2	TRBJ2-1	CASGRESGNEQFF	TGTGCCAGCGGGCGGGAGTCGGGCAATGAGCAGTTCTTC
.	TRBV10-3	.	TRBJ2-3	CAIRADRDTQYF	TGTGCCATCAGGGCGGACCGAGATACGCAGTATTTT
few	TRBV28	.	TRBJ1-5	CAPQRRNQPQHF	TGTGCACCGCAACGGCGCAATCAGCCCCAGCATTTT
.	TRBV21-1	.	TRBJ2-2	CASSNPVAGVRHRGAVF	TGTGCCAGCAGCAACCCGGTGGCAGGGGTAAGGCACCGGGGAGCTGTTTTT
.	TRBV29-1	TRBD1	TRBJ2-3	CSVTDPGQATDTQYF	TGCAGCGTCACCGACCCGGGACAGGCCACAGATACGCAGTATTTT
.	TRBV5-4	TRBD1	TRBJ1-2	CASSLEGQGRYGYTF	TGTGCCAGCAGCTTGGAAGGACAGGGGCGTTATGGCTACACCTTC
once	TRBV7-2	.	TRBJ2-7	CASSLAPGASSYEQYF	TGTGCCAGCAGCTTAGCCCCAGGGGCATCCTCCTACGAGCAGTACTTC
.	TRBV5-4	TRBD2	TRBJ2-4	CASSLRVLAGGTKNIQYF	TGTGCCAGCAGCCTTCGCGTTTTAGCGGGAGGAACCAAAAACATTCAGTACTTC
.	TRBV15	TRBD2	TRBJ2-7	CATSSRGLAGYEQYF	TGTGCCACCAGCAGTCGGGGACTAGCGGGTTACGAGCAGTACTTC
.	TRBV29-1	.	TRBJ1-1	CSVGGQNTEAFF	TGCAGCGTTGGCGGACAGAACACTGAAGCTTTCTTT
.	TRBV6-5	.	TRBJ2-7	CASKQGYNDEQYF	TGTGCCAGCAAACAGGGATATAACGACGAGCAGTACTTC
.	TRBV7-3	.	TRBJ2-1	CASSLTSAFPNEQFF	TGTGCCAGCAGCTTGACTAGTGCCTTCCCCAATGAGCAGTTCTTC
once	TRBV6-6	.	TRBJ2-3	CASSPPQRYTDTQYF	TGTGCCAGCAGTCCCCCACAGCGTTACACAGATACGCAGTATTTT
.	TRBV7-3	.	TRBJ1-6	CASSSQGNSPLHF	TGTGCCAGCAGCTCCCAGGGGAATTCACCCCTCCACTTT
once	TRBV4-1	.	TRBJ1-5	CASSQDLDQPQHF	TGCGCCAGCAGCCAAGATTTGGATCAGCCCCAGCATTTT
few	TRBV19	TRBD1	TRBJ1-2	CASSGLGTEFIFNYGYTF	TGTGCCAGTAGTGGGCTAGGGACAGAATTCATCTTTAACTATGGCTACACCTTC